Each of the 26 T cell receptor beta chains below was sequenced from the same sample in a study of T cell responses to AZD1222 COVID-19 vaccine. Method: immunoSEQ multiplex PCR; TCRdb's copy keeps in-frame clones and lacks some. The sample lists some 95,000 clones; 88% were seen once. This material consisted of peripheral blood, taken 28 days after the second AZD1222 dose. Receptors were obtained from an adult who received the AZD1222 COVID-19 vaccine.

This chain connects TRBV30 to TRBJ2-1; D might be TRBD2 (5 bases). CDR1 is GTSNPN, CDR2 SVGIG, per germline (reference sequence). V was trimmed by 3 bases and J by 15 bases, leaving 24 bases between them. The CDR3 is 14 amino acids. CDR3 bases: TGTGCCTGGAGCCGTAGAGGGTTCGACGGGGATGCGTTCTTC. Its translation is CAWSRRGFDGDAFF.

The chain joins TRBV5-1 to TRBJ2-1, with D possibly being TRBD2 (6 bases). The CDR3 is 12 residues long. Germline V gene lookup returns CDR1 SGHRS and CDR2 YFSETQ. The V gene lost 0 bases and the J gene lost 10 bases, with 8 bases spanning the gap. This chain's CDR3 is CASSLGEDEQFF. The CDR3 DNA follows: TGCGCCAGCAGCTTGGGGGAGGACGAGCAGTTCTTC.

This clone was recorded once. The chain uses TRBV15 and TRBJ1-5; D is unresolved. The CDR3 length is 13 residues. Germline V gene sequence: CDR1 LNHNV, CDR2 YYDKDF (reference sequence). The V end was cut by 4 bases, the J end by 3 bases, with 7 bases between. CDR3 nucleotide sequence: TGTGCCACCAGCATACGGGACAATCAGCCCCAGCATTTT. This translates into CATSIRDNQPQHF.

This clone showed up just once. This chain uses TRBV11-2 with TRBJ1-1; 9 bases are a match to TRBD1. The ends lost 2 bases at V and 8 bases at J; junction bases unmatched: 12. The CDR3 is 16 amino acids. Germline CDR1 SGHAT, CDR2 FQNNGV. CDR3 sequence reads: CASSLSPGQGNREAFF. The CDR3 coding sequence is TGTGCCAGCAGCTTATCCCCCGGACAGGGGAACCGGGAAGCTTTCTTT.

This chain's CDR3 is CASKPGLADTYNEQFF. The CDR3 DNA reads as TGTGCCAGCAAGCCAGGACTAGCGGACACCTACAATGAGCAGTTCTTC. The chain uses TRBV2 and TRBJ2-1; 10 bases are shared with TRBD2. The trim removed 7 bases at V and 2 bases at J, leaving 8 bases unmatched. CDR1 and CDR2 (germline): SNHLY, FYNNEI. The CDR3 extends over 16 amino acids.

In this sample, this clone turned up once. The J gene is TRBJ2-7, the V gene TRBV7-3, with 10 bases aligning to TRBD1. CDR3 size: 15 residues. Germline loops: CDR1 SGHTA, CDR2 FQGTGA. Trimming cost V 1 base and J 4 bases; bases outside gene matches: 4. CDR3 sequence: CASSLIGTGAYEQYF. DNA for the CDR3: TGTGCCAGCAGCTTAATCGGGACAGGGGCTTACGAGCAGTACTTC.

This rearrangement joins TRBV20-1 to TRBJ1-4; D is undetermined. Trimming stripped 5 bases from V and 12 bases from J, with 10 bases between. Germline loops: CDR1 DFQATT, CDR2 SNEGSKA (reference sequence). This CDR3 has 10 amino acids. CDR3 sequence: CSARGRELFF. The CDR3 DNA is TGCAGTGCTCGAGGAAGGGAACTGTTTTTT.

The chain carries TRBV28 and TRBJ2-7; 10 nucleotides align to TRBD1. CDR3 length: 13 residues. Looked up from germline, CDR1 is MDHEN and CDR2 is SYDVKM. Trimming removed 8 bases from V and 2 bases from J; junction bases left unmatched: 3. The CDR3 nucleotides read TGTGCCAGCTGGGACAGGGGACCCTACGAGCAGTACTTC. Translating gives CASWDRGPYEQYF.

The V call is TRBV3-1 (or the pseudogene TRBV3-2), the J call TRBJ2-1; TRBD2 agrees at 9 bases. This CDR3 region has 18 residues. V shed 0 bases, J shed 4 bases, and the junction held 10 bases outside the gene matches. Germline V CDR1 and CDR2: LGHDT, YNNKEL (reference sequence). CDR3 DNA: TGTGCCAGCAGCCAAGATTACTCGGGACTAGCCTTTTACAATGAGCAGTTCTTC. It translates to CASSQDYSGLAFYNEQFF.

This chain uses TRBV7-8 with TRBJ2-4; maybe TRBD1 (6 bases). CDR3 length equals 14 residues. The germline gives CDR1 SGHVS, CDR2 FQNEAQ. V was clipped by 5 bases and J by 6 bases, with 14 bases between them. The CDR3 reads CASSHNRDGNIQYF. CDR3 coding DNA: TGTGCCAGCAGCCATAACAGGGATGGAAACATTCAGTACTTC.

V usage is TRBV2 and J usage is TRBJ2-2; D is perhaps TRBD2 (6 bases). V dropped 7 bases and J dropped 0 bases, with 12 bases sitting between them. This CDR3 region has 15 residues. From germline, CDR1 is SNHLY and CDR2 FYNNEI. The CDR3 nucleotides read TGTGCCAGCACCCGGCGGGGCGCGAACACCGGGGAGCTGTTTTTT. It translates to CASTRRGANTGELFF.

The rearrangement uses TRBV11-2 and TRBJ2-2; D is possibly TRBD1 or TRBD2 (5 bases each). V lost 1 base and J lost 4, with 10 bases in between. This CDR3 has 15 residues. From germline, CDR1 is SGHAT and CDR2 FQNNGV. The DNA for the CDR3 is TGTGCCAGCAGCTTAGTTTCGGGGACCACCGGGGAGCTGTTTTTT. It codes for CASSLVSGTTGELFF.

The chain links TRBV4-2 to TRBJ2-7; 12 nucleotides agree with TRBD2. Germline V gene sequence: CDR1 LGHNA, CDR2 YNFKEQ. CDR3 size: 19 residues. The V segment lost 1 base and the J segment 2 bases; nucleotides outside the gene matches: 12. The CDR3 region is CASSQAAPLAGGTTYEQYF. The CDR3 bases are TGTGCCAGCAGCCAAGCAGCCCCTCTAGCGGGGGGGACCACCTACGAGCAGTACTTC.

V is TRBV15 and J is TRBJ2-1; 7 bases match TRBD2. The CDR3 has 16 residues. The germline CDR1 and CDR2 sequences are LNHNV and YYDKDF (reference sequence). Losses at the gene ends were 0 bases for V and 4 bases for J; bases not matched to a gene: 6. CDR3 nucleotide sequence: TGTGCCACCAGCAGAGAAGGAGCGGGAACATACAATGAGCAGTTCTTC. Protein sequence: CATSREGAGTYNEQFF.

This chain joins TRBV6-5 and TRBJ1-2, with D unclear. Germline V lookup: CDR1 MNHEY, CDR2 SVGAGI. CDR3 size: 12 residues. V gave up 7 bases and J gave up 7 bases, with 13 bases separating them. CDR3 nucleotides: TGTGCCAGCATTAACGGGATAAGTGGCTACACCTTC. This sequence encodes CASINGISGYTF.

J is TRBJ1-3 and V is TRBV11-3, with D tentatively TRBD1 (6 bases). CDR3 length: 16 residues. CDR1 is SGHNT, CDR2 YENEEA, per germline. With 4 bases removed from V and 0 bases from J, the gap between germline ends came to 13 bases. The CDR3 nucleotides are TGTGCCAGCAGCTGGGGGGCCCTCAGCTCTGGAAACACCATATATTTT. Its translation: CASSWGALSSGNTIYF.

This sequence joins TRBV28 and TRBJ2-7, with TRBD2 as a possible D gene (5 bases). Trimming took 2 bases from V and 0 from J, leaving 11 bases between them. The V gene's germline CDR1 is MDHEN and CDR2 SYDVKM. The CDR3 totals 15 residues. CDR3 DNA: TGTGCCAGCAGTTTAGGAAGCGGAAGCTCCTACGAGCAGTACTTC. This encodes CASSLGSGSSYEQYF. The variable domain in full, completed from reference TRBV28 and TRBJ2-7, reads DVKVTQSSRYLVKRTGEKVFLECVQDMDHENMFWYRQDPGLGLRLIYFSYDVKMKEKGDIPEGYSVSREKKERFSLILESASTNQTSMYLCASSLGSGSSYEQYFGPGTRLTVT.

This chain joins TRBV11-2 and TRBJ1-4, with 11 bases identical to TRBD1. Unmatched junction bases numbered 9, after V lost 5 bases and J lost 4 bases. The CDR3 runs 17 residues. Germline lookup yields CDR1 SGHAT and CDR2 FQNNGV. CDR3 nucleotides: TGTGCCAGCAGCCATTCAGGACAGGGGGCCTTTAATGAAAAACTGTTTTTT. Amino acids: CASSHSGQGAFNEKLFF.

This chain uses TRBV30 with TRBJ2-5; the match to TRBD2 covers 12 bases. Germline CDR1 is GTSNPN and CDR2 is SVGIG (reference sequence). The J segment lost 2 bases and the V segment lost 3 bases, leaving 7 bases of the junction unmatched. The CDR3 has 16 residues. The CDR3 loop is CAWRTGLAGLQETQYF. CDR3 in DNA: TGTGCCTGGAGAACCGGACTAGCGGGATTACAAGAGACCCAGTACTTC.

The chain joins TRBV12-3 or TRBV12-4 to TRBJ2-7, with D perhaps matching TRBD2 (6 bases). The V and J ends lost 5 bases and 6 bases respectively, with 14 bases between them. This CDR3 is built from 13 residues. The CDR3 protein is CASSPTLRGEQYF. The CDR3 nucleotides read TGTGCCAGCAGTCCGACTTTGCGGGGCGAGCAGTACTTC.

The chain combines TRBV19 with TRBJ1-2; D uncertain. Germline assignment: CDR1 LNHDA and CDR2 SQIVND (reference sequence). V lost 5 bases and J 3 bases, leaving 10 bases between the germline ends. This CDR3 comprises 13 residues. CDR3 loop: CASSSWSDYGYTF. The DNA for the CDR3 is TGTGCCAGTAGTTCTTGGTCTGACTATGGCTACACCTTC. Supplemented by reference TRBV19 and TRBJ1-2, the full variable domain reads DGGITQSPKYLFRKEGQNVTLSCEQNLNHDAMYWYRQDPGQGLRLIYYSQIVNDFQKGDIAEGYSVSREKKESFPLTVTSAQKNPTAFYLCASSSWSDYGYTFGSGTRLTVV.

This clone was seen a single time. A much larger clone differs by one base, so this may be a read error. V and J are TRBV4-1 and TRBJ2-5; 9 bases fit TRBD1. The CDR3 extends over 15 amino acids. CDR1 MGHRA and CDR2 YSYEKL come from the germline V gene. The CDR3 DNA follows: TGCGCCCGCAGCCCCCCCGGGACAGGGATGGAGACCCAGTACTTC. Translation gives CARSPPGTGMETQYF.

This clone was seen only a few times. V usage is TRBV27 and J usage is TRBJ2-3; D unclear. The V gene lost 4 bases and the J gene lost 2 bases, with 13 bases spanning the gap. The germline V gene encodes CDR1 MNHEY and CDR2 SMNVEV (reference sequence). The CDR3 runs to 15 residues. Written as DNA, the CDR3 is TGTGCCAGCAGTTACTCCTATGACCCCACAGATACGCAGTATTTT. Its translation is CASSYSYDPTDTQYF.

J is TRBJ2-5 and V is TRBV6-2 or TRBV6-3; 13 nucleotides match TRBD2. The germline V gene encodes CDR1 MNHEY and CDR2 SVGEGT. The J segment lost 4 bases and the V segment lost 4 bases, leaving 3 bases of the junction unmatched. The CDR3 length is 15 residues. CDR3 nucleotide sequence: TGTGCCAGCAGTTCCGGACTAGCGGGGGTAGAGACCCAGTACTTC. Its protein product is CASSSGLAGVETQYF.

This chain joins TRBV5-1 and TRBJ2-1; D perhaps matches TRBD1 (5 bases). Germline-derived CDR1 and CDR2 are SGHRS and YFSETQ. With 4 bases removed from V and 8 bases from J, the gap between germline ends came to 19 bases. CDR3 size: 15 residues. CDR3 sequence reads: CASSPTTTKGDEQFF. The CDR3 DNA reads TGCGCCAGCAGCCCCACGACGACAAAAGGGGATGAGCAGTTCTTC.

The chain has TRBV7-2 and TRBJ1-2, with 9 bases matching TRBD1. After removal of 6 bases from V and 5 bases from J, the junction contained 4 bases not matched to a gene. The CDR3 is 13 residues long. Germline CDR1 reads SGHTA; CDR2 reads FQGNSA. This CDR3 is CASRGQGRYGYTF. In DNA form, the CDR3 reads TGTGCCAGCAGGGGACAGGGAAGGTATGGCTACACCTTC.